One and the same sample provided the 23 T cell receptor beta chains below, sequenced in a study of blood T cell repertoires in COVID-19. The repertoire was sequenced with immunoSEQ multiplex PCR; TCRdb's copy has only in-frame clones and lacks some. The data contain 55,000 to 75,000 clones, roughly 80% of them singletons. What was sequenced was peripheral blood. The receptors shown here come from a man in his sixties or seventies with acute or convalescent COVID-19.

This clone was seen a handful of times. The J gene is TRBJ1-1, the V gene TRBV7-9; the match to TRBD1 covers 7 bases. This CDR3 has 16 amino acids. Per the germline V gene, CDR1 is SEHNR and CDR2 is FQNEAQ (reference sequence). Trimming removed 5 bases from V and 4 bases from J; junction bases left unmatched: 13. As DNA, the CDR3 is TGTGCCAGCAGCCCGTACGGGGAAGAGGGGGCCACTGAAGCTTTCTTT. Amino acid sequence: CASSPYGEEGATEAFF.

This chain uses TRBV7-2 with TRBJ2-6; tentatively, D is TRBD2 (6 bases). CDR1 is SGHTA and CDR2 is FQGNSA in the germline V gene. This CDR3 region has 18 residues. The V and J ends lost 5 bases and 0 bases respectively, with 17 bases between them. The CDR3, as DNA: TGTGCCAGCAGCCGGGGACTCTCCTTAAACTCTGGGGCCAACGTCCTGACTTTC. Its translation is CASSRGLSLNSGANVLTF.

The rearrangement uses TRBV5-6 and TRBJ2-7, with unresolved D. The CDR3 is 13 amino acids. Germline V gene sequence: CDR1 SGHDT, CDR2 YYEEEE. The V gene lost 0 bases and the J gene lost 2 bases, with 6 bases spanning the gap. The CDR3 spells CASSLGPPYEQYF. CDR3 nucleotide sequence: TGTGCCAGCAGCTTGGGGCCCCCCTACGAGCAGTACTTC.

This sequence joins TRBV27 and TRBJ2-7; 10 bases line up with TRBD2. The V gene end was trimmed by 7 bases and the J gene end by 0 bases; junction bases not matched to a gene: 9. This CDR3 has 16 residues. Germline-derived CDR1 and CDR2 are MNHEY and SMNVEV (reference sequence). This CDR3 is CASTSRAGGPSYEQYF. The CDR3 DNA sequence: TGTGCCAGCACCTCGAGAGCGGGAGGGCCCTCCTACGAGCAGTACTTC.

The rearrangement joins TRBV10-3 to TRBJ2-5; perhaps TRBD2 as D (5 bases). V lost 8 bases, J lost 2 bases, and 12 bases lay in between. Germline V gene sequence: CDR1 ENHRY, CDR2 SYGVKD. This CDR3 spans 13 amino acids. The chain's CDR3 is CAIQAGVQETQYF. CDR3 DNA sequence: TGTGCCATCCAGGCCGGGGTACAAGAGACCCAGTACTTC.

V gene TRBV7-8 combines with J gene TRBJ2-7; 9 bases match TRBD1. The CDR3 length is 16 residues. J lost 6 bases, V lost 4 bases, and 13 bases had no gene match. Germline lookup yields CDR1 SGHVS and CDR2 FQNEAQ. CDR3 sequence: CASSYTGTGNIPEQYF. In nucleotides, the CDR3 is TGTGCCAGCAGCTATACCGGGACAGGGAATATCCCCGAGCAGTACTTC.

This chain joins TRBV18 and TRBJ2-1; TRBD2 aligns across 10 bases. CDR1 is KGHSH, CDR2 LQKENI, per germline. V lost 3 bases to trimming and J lost 9 bases; unmatched junction nucleotides: 5. CDR3 size: 14 residues. For the CDR3, the DNA is TGTGCCAGCTCACCTCAAGCGGGAGGGGGTGAGCAGTTCTTC. Translation gives CASSPQAGGGEQFF.

This clone was recorded a few times. The chain joins TRBV19 to TRBJ1-5; D is possibly TRBD1 (6 bases). Trimming removed 5 bases at V and 4 bases at J, with 12 bases between. In germline, CDR1 is LNHDA, CDR2 SQIVND (reference sequence). The CDR3 consists of 14 residues. The CDR3 loop is CASSVGTNNQPQHF. CDR3 coding DNA: TGTGCCAGTAGTGTCGGGACAAATAATCAGCCCCAGCATTTT.

This chain links TRBV7-8 with TRBJ1-1; 8 bases are shared with TRBD1. The germline V gene encodes CDR1 SGHVS and CDR2 FQNEAQ. The junction had 11 bases not matched to a gene; V was cut back by 4 bases and J by 4 bases. CDR3 length: 16 residues. The CDR3: CASSSIQGAGVTEAFF. CDR3 sequence (DNA): TGTGCCAGCAGCTCCATCCAGGGGGCCGGTGTCACTGAAGCTTTCTTT.

The chain recombines TRBV20-1 with TRBJ2-7; TRBD2 matches 8 bases. The CDR3 extends over 16 amino acids. V gave up 3 bases and J gave up 7 bases; unmatched junction bases: 17. The germline gives CDR1 DFQATT, CDR2 SNEGSKA (reference sequence). The CDR3 loop reads CSASSGRGLAGMEQYF. The CDR3 DNA follows: TGCAGTGCTAGTAGTGGGCGAGGCCTAGCGGGTATGGAGCAGTACTTC.

The rearrangement links TRBV2 to TRBJ2-5; 13 positions agree with TRBD2. From germline, CDR1 is SNHLY and CDR2 FYNNEI. V shed 3 bases, J shed 3 bases, and the junction held 7 bases outside the gene matches. The CDR3 runs to 17 residues. The CDR3 bases are TGTGCCAGCAGTGAGCCACTAGCGGGAGGGTGGGAAGAGACCCAGTACTTC. It specifies CASSEPLAGGWEETQYF.

This chain joins TRBV20-1 and TRBJ2-5, with TRBD1 matching over 8 bases. The CDR3 covers 12 residues. Trimming cost V 3 bases and J 10 bases; bases outside gene matches: 7. CDR1 is DFQATT, CDR2 SNEGSKA, per germline (reference sequence). The CDR3 DNA reads TGCAGTGCTAGTCCGCAGACAGGGGTCCAGTACTTC. Translated, it gives CSASPQTGVQYF.

This clone was picked up a small number of times. The chain recombines TRBV19 with TRBJ1-1; perhaps TRBD1 as D (6 bases). V lost 11 bases and J 1 base, leaving 11 bases between the germline ends. CDR1 and CDR2 from the germline V gene are LNHDA and SQIVND (reference sequence). The CDR3 is 12 residues long. CDR3 sequence: CAAQGPNTEAFF. Here the CDR3 DNA reads TGTGCCGCACAGGGCCCGAACACTGAAGCTTTCTTT.

The chain is built from TRBV7-9 and TRBJ2-6, with 11 bases fitting TRBD2. Germline trimming cut 6 bases from V and 1 base from J; bases unmatched to any gene: 8. Per the germline V gene, CDR1 is SEHNR and CDR2 is FQNEAQ (reference sequence). The CDR3 has 18 residues. The CDR3 DNA reads TGTGCCAGCAGTCCTAATAGCGGGAGGGCTTCTGGGGCCAACGTCCTGACTTTC. Residues: CASSPNSGRASGANVLTF.

This clone was seen a single time. In DNA, the CDR3 is TGCGCCAGCAGCTTGAGTGACAGCCAACACACTGAAGCTTTCTTT. Protein: CASSLSDSQHTEAFF. This rearrangement joins TRBV5-1 to TRBJ1-1; possible D gene TRBD1, 5 bases. The CDR3 runs to 15 residues. Germline CDR1 SGHRS, CDR2 YFSETQ. V lost 1 base and J 3 bases, leaving 13 bases between the germline ends.

This chain links TRBV2 with TRBJ2-1; 11 positions agree with TRBD2. Per germline, CDR1 SNHLY and CDR2 FYNNEI. The CDR3 totals 15 residues. Losses at the gene ends were 5 bases for V and 9 bases for J; bases not matched to a gene: 9. In DNA form, the CDR3 reads TGTGCCAGCAGTAGAGAACTAGCGGGAGTCTCTGAGCAGTTCTTC. This translates into CASSRELAGVSEQFF.

This chain uses TRBV24-1 with TRBJ2-7, with D possibly matching TRBD2 (6 bases). This CDR3 region has 15 residues. Trimming left V 11 bases short and J 4 bases short, with 23 bases between. Germline V gene sequence: CDR1 KGHDR, CDR2 SFDVKD. As DNA, the CDR3 is TGTGCCATATCCGTGGCCGGGGGATCGGGATACGAGCAGTACTTC. The encoded protein is CAISVAGGSGYEQYF.

V is TRBV5-1 and J is TRBJ1-1; TRBD1 agrees at 10 bases. V lost 10 bases, J lost 3 bases, and 18 bases stayed unmatched. The CDR3 contains 17 residues. Per germline, CDR1 SGHRS and CDR2 YFSETQ. CDR3 region: CASTSATGGALDTEAFF. The CDR3 nucleotides read TGCGCCTCAACTTCCGCGACAGGGGGCGCTTTGGACACTGAAGCTTTCTTT.

The chain couples TRBV4-3 to TRBJ1-2; perhaps TRBD1 as D (6 bases). The CDR3 loop spans 16 amino acids. The V end was cut by 0 bases, the J end by 5 bases, with 16 bases between. In germline, CDR1 is LGHNA, CDR2 YSLEER. The CDR3 here is CASSQDHAGAGYGYTF. The CDR3, as DNA: TGCGCCAGCAGCCAAGATCACGCGGGGGCGGGTTATGGCTACACCTTC.

In this sample, this clone turned up a few times. The J gene is TRBJ2-7, the V gene TRBV20-1; D unresolved. V lost 3 bases and J lost 6, with 12 bases in between. Germline V gene sequence: CDR1 DFQATT, CDR2 SNEGSKA (reference sequence). This CDR3 spans 12 amino acids. The CDR3 loop reads CSASFQVGEQYF. In DNA form, the CDR3 reads TGCAGTGCTAGTTTCCAGGTAGGCGAGCAGTACTTC.

The V and J genes are TRBV30 and TRBJ2-7, with 10 bases that match TRBD2. Germline V gene sequence: CDR1 GTSNPN, CDR2 SVGIG (reference sequence). The CDR3 loop spans 17 amino acids. Germline trimming cut 1 base from V and 3 bases from J; bases unmatched to any gene: 12. CDR3: CAWSDRMGLAPIYEQYF. CDR3 DNA: TGTGCCTGGAGTGACCGCATGGGACTAGCGCCGATCTACGAGCAGTACTTC.

J is TRBJ2-7 and V is TRBV19, with unresolved D. There are 13 residues in the CDR3. Trimming removed 5 bases at V and 0 bases at J, with 8 bases between. Germline V gives CDR1 LNHDA, CDR2 SQIVND (reference sequence). The CDR3 sequence is CASSRLLSYEQYF. CDR3 sequence (DNA): TGTGCCAGTAGTCGACTGCTCTCCTACGAGCAGTACTTC.

The chain has TRBV7-2 and TRBJ2-1; D may be TRBD2 (6 bases). Looked up from germline, CDR1 is SGHTA and CDR2 is FQGNSA. The CDR3 sequence is 14 residues long. Deletions cut 6 bases from V and 7 bases from J, with 16 bases between. CDR3 in DNA: TGTGCCAGCAGTACTAGTAGCGGAGAGAATGAGCAGTTCTTC. Translated: CASSTSSGENEQFF.